Listed here are 4 T cell receptor beta chains from one sample, sequenced in a study of T cells in Graves' hyperthyroidism and ophthalmopathy (dated by TCRdb to the late 2010s). The receptor library was made with multiplex PCR. TCRdb shows the sequencer as Illumina HiSeq 2000. The TCR beta CDR3 regions were amplified from RNA transcripts. A first-round RT-PCR of the TCR CDR3 used the HTBI primer set with the Qiagen OneStep RT-PCR kit. TCRdb cleaned the public reads at Q25 with fastp, built clones with MiXCR and kept in-frame beta chains. Duplicate CDR3 protein sequences are folded into a single record with the most common DNA and genes. Here the sample has hundreds of thousands of distinct CDR3 sequences; around 19% occur a single time. About 48% of the sample is taken by the ten largest. The sample consisted of blood. These receptors originate from a man between 40 and 49 years old with Graves' hyperthyroidism.

Many counts were recorded for this clonotype. The J gene is TRBJ2-1, the V gene TRBV7-9; possible D gene TRBD1, 6 bases. With 5 bases removed from V and 4 bases from J, the gap between germline ends came to 9 bases. This CDR3 comprises 13 residues. Germline loops: CDR1 SEHNR, CDR2 FQNEAQ (reference sequence). DNA of the CDR3: TGTGCCAGCAGCCTCGGGACATACAATGAGCAGTTCTTC. Encoded protein: CASSLGTYNEQFF.

This clonotype has ten or more counts. The rearrangement uses TRBV18 and TRBJ1-4; D is unclear. The CDR3 is made up of 15 amino acids. Trimming stripped 1 base from V and 4 bases from J, with 10 bases between. CDR1 and CDR2 from the germline V gene are KGHSH and LQKENI. CDR3 sequence: CASSPLGPSNEKLFF. CDR3 nucleotide sequence: TGTGCCAGCTCACCACTCGGACCGAGTAATGAAAAACTGTTTTTT. Together with reference TRBV18 and TRBJ1-4, the CDR3 gives the full variable domain: NAGVMQNPRHLVRRRGQEARLRCSPMKGHSHVYWYRQLPEEGLKFMVYLQKENIIDESGMPKERFSAEFPKEGPSILRIQQVVRGDSAAYFCASSPLGPSNEKLFFGSGTQLSVL.

The V call is TRBV20-1, the J call TRBJ2-7; the D is unclear. V lost 5 bases to trimming and J lost 3 bases, with 8 bases between them. The CDR3 loop spans 11 amino acids. CDR1 DFQATT and CDR2 SNEGSKA come from the germline V gene (reference sequence). This CDR3 is CSAVLNYEQYF. The CDR3, as DNA: TGCAGTGCTGTCCTAAACTACGAGCAGTACTTC.

This clonotype showed up many times. This chain uses TRBV3-1 with TRBJ1-2; TRBD1 aligns across 9 bases. The germline gives CDR1 LGHDT, CDR2 YNNKEL (reference sequence). Losses at the gene ends were 2 bases for V and 7 bases for J; bases not matched to a gene: 5. This CDR3 is 14 amino acids long. CDR3 sequence (DNA): TGTGCCAGCAGCCAACAGGACAGGGGTTTTGGCTACACCTTC. It codes for CASSQQDRGFGYTF.